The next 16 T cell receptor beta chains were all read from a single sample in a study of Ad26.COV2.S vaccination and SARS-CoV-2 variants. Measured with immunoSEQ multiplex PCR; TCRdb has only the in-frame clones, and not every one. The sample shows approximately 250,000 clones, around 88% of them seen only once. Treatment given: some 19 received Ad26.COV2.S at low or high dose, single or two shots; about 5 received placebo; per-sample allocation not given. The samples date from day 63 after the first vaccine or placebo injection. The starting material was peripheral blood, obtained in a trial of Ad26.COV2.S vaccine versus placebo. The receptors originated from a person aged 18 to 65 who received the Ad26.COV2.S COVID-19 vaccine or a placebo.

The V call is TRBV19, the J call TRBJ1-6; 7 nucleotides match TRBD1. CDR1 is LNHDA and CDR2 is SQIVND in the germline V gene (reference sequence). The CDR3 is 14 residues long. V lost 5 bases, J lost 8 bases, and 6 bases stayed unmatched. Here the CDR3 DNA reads TGTGCCAGTAGTCCACAGGGGAGGTATTCACCCCTCCACTTT. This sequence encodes CASSPQGRYSPLHF.

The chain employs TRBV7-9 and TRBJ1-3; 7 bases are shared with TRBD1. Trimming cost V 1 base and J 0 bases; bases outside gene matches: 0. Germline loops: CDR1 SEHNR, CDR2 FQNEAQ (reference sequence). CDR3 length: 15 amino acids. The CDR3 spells CASSLGQGSGNTIYF. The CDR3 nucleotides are TGTGCCAGCAGCTTAGGACAGGGCTCTGGAAACACCATATATTTT.

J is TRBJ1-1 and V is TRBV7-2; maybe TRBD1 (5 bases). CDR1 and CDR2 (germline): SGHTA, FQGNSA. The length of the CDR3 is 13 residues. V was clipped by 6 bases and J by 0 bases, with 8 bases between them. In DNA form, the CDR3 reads TGTGCCAGCAGGAACAGGTTGAACACTGAAGCTTTCTTT. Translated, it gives CASRNRLNTEAFF.

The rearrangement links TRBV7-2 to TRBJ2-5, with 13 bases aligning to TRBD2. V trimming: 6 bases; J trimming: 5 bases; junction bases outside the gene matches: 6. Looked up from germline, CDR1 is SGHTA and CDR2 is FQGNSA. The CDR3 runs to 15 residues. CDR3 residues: CASSPTSGGRETQYF. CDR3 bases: TGTGCCAGCAGTCCGACTAGCGGGGGGCGGGAGACCCAGTACTTC.

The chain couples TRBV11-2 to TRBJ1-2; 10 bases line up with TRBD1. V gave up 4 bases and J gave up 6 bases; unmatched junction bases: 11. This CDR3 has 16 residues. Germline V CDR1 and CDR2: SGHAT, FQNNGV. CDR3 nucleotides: TGTGCCAGCAGCTCCCCTAACCGGGACAGGGGCCATGGCTACACCTTC. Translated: CASSSPNRDRGHGYTF.

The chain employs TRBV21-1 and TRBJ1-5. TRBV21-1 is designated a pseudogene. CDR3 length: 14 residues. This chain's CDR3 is CASSKARCRQPQHF. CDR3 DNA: TGTGCTAGCAGCAAAGCGCGGTGTCGACAGCCCCAGCATTTT.

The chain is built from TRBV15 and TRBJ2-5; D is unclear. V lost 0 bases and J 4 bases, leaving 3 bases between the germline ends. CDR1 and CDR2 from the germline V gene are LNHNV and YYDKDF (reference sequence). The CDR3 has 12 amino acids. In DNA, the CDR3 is TGTGCCACCAGCAGAGAGAGAGAGACCCAGTACTTC. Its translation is CATSRERETQYF.

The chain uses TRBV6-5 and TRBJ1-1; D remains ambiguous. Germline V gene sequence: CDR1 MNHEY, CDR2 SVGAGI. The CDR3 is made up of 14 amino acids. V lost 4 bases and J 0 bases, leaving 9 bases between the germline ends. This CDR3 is CASSFTPVNTEAFF. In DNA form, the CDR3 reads TGTGCCAGCAGTTTTACGCCAGTGAACACTGAAGCTTTCTTT.

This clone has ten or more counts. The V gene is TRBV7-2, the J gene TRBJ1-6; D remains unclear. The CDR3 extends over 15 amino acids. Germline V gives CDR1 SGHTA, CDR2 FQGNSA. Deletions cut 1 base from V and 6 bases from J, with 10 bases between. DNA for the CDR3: TGTGCCAGCAGCTTAGTGGGATCCGGTAATTCACCCCTCCACTTT. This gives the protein CASSLVGSGNSPLHF. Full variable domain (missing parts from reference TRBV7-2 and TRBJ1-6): GAGVSQSPSNKVTEKGKDVELRCDPISGHTALYWYRQSLGQGLEFLIYFQGNSAPDKSGLPSDRFSAERTGGSVSTLTIQRTQQEDSAVYLCASSLVGSGNSPLHFGNGTRLTVT.

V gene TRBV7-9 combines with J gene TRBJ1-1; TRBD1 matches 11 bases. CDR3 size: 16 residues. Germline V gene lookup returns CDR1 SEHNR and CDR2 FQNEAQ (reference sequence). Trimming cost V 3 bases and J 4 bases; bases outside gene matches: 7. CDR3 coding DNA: TGTGCCAGCAGCTTTCCGGGACAGGGGGTTATCACTGAAGCTTTCTTT. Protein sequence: CASSFPGQGVITEAFF.

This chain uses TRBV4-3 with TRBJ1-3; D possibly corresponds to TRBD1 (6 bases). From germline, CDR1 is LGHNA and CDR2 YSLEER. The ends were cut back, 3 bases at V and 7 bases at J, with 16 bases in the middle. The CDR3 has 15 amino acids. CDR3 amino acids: CASSQGAGGANTIYF. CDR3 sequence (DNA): TGCGCCAGCAGCCAGGGGGCAGGTGGGGCGAACACCATATATTTT.

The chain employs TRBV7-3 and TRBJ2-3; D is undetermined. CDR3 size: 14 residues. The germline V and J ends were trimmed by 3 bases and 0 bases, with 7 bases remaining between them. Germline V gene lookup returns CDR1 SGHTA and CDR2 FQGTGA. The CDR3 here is CASSLTDSTDTQYF. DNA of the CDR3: TGTGCCAGCAGCTTGACTGACAGCACAGATACGCAGTATTTT.

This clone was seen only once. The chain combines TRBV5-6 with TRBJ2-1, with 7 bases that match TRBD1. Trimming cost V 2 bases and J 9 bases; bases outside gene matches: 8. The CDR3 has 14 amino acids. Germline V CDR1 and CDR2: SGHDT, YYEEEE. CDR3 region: CASSFTRGYGEQFF. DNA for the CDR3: TGTGCCAGCAGCTTCACCAGGGGGTACGGTGAGCAGTTCTTC.

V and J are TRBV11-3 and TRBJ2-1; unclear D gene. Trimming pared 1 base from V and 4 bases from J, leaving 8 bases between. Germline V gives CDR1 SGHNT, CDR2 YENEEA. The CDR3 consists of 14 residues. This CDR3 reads CASSLGSDYNEQFF. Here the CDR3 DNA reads TGTGCCAGCAGCTTAGGGTCGGATTACAATGAGCAGTTCTTC. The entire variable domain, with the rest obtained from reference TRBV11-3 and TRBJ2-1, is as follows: EAGVVQSPRYKIIEKKQPVAFWCNPISGHNTLYWYLQNLGQGPELLIRYENEEAVDDSQLPKDRFSAERLKGVDSTLKIQPAELGDSAVYLCASSLGSDYNEQFFGPGTRLTVL.

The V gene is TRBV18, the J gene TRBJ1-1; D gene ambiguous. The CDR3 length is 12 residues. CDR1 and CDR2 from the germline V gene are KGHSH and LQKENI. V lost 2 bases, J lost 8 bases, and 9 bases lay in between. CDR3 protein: CASSPGRVEAFF. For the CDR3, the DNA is TGTGCCAGCTCACCAGGGAGGGTCGAAGCTTTCTTT.

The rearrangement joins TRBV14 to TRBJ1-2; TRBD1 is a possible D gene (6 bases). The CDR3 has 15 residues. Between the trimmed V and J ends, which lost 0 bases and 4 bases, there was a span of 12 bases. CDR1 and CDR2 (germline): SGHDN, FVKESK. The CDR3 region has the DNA TGTGCCAGCAGCCAAGATCGGGGGCGCGGCTATGGCTACACCTTC. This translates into CASSQDRGRGYGYTF. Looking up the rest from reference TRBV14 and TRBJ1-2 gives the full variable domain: EAGVTQFPSHSVIEKGQTVTLRCDPISGHDNLYWYRRVMGKEIKFLLHFVKESKQDESGMPNNRFLAERTGGTYSTLKVQPAELEDSGVYFCASSQDRGRGYGYTFGSGTRLTVV.